The TCR beta chain described here comes from a study of T cells in Graves' hyperthyroidism and ophthalmopathy. The CDR3 regions of TCR beta were amplified from RNA transcripts. The TCR CDR3 first-round RT-PCR relied on the HTBI primer set. MiXCR, run by TCRdb on the multiplex PCR reads, gives a single entry per CDR3 protein. Of about 570,000 distinct CDR3 sequences listed, 11% to 15% are singletons. Study-wide results and limits: Before onset, by a median of about seven months, the model predicted ophthalmopathy. Separation of ophthalmopathy from stable hyperthyroidism was achieved by a 13 V-J model.

A few counts support this clonotype. What it recognizes is unknown. This may arise from a read error, as a much more abundant clone is one base away. This CDR3 spans 15 amino acids. Germline values: CDR1 SNHLY, CDR2 FYNNEI. Material: blood. The rearrangement uses TRBV2 and TRBJ2-1; D not resolved. This TCR came from a woman aged 40 to 50 with Graves' hyperthyroidism. The CDR3 loop reads CVSSQLDKGWDEQFF. Written as DNA, the CDR3 is TGTGTCAGCAGTCAGTTAGACAAGGGATGGGATGAGCAGTTCTTC.